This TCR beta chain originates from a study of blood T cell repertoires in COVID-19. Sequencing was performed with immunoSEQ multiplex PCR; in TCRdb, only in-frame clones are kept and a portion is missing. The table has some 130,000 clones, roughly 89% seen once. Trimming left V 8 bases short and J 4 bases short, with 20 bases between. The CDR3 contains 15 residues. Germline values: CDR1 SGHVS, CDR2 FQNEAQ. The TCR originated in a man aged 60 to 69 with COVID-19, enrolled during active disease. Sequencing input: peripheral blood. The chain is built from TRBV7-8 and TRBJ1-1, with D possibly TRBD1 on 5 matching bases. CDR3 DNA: TGTGCCAGCTTCCCTTACGGATGGGGGGGCACTGAAGCTTTCTTT. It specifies CASFPYGWGGTEAFF. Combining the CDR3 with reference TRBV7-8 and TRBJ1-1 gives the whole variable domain GAGVSQSPRYKVAKRGQDVALRCDPISGHVSLFWYQQALGQGPEFLTYFQNEAQLDKSGLPSDRFFAERPEGSVSTLKIQRTQQEDSAVYLCASFPYGWGGTEAFFGQGTRLTVV.